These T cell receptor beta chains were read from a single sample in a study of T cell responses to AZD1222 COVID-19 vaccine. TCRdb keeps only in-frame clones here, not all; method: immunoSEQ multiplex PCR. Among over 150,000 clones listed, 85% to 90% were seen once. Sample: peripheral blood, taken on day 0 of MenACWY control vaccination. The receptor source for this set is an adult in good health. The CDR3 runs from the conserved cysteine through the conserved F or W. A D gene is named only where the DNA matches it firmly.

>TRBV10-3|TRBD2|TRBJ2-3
CAISSTSQRPDTQYF
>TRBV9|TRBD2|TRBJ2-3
CASSTLAASTDTQYF
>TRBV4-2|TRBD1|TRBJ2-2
CASSQGQGNTGELFF
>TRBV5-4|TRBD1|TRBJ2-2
CASSGGQGARIGELFF
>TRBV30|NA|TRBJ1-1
CAVGAMNTEAFF
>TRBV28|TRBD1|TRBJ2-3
CASSLSQDRHF
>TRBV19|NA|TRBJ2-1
CASSIGTGYYEQFF
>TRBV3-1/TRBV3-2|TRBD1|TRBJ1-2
CASSQPGQGSRGYTF
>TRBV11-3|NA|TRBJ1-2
CASSLGGSGSGTYGYTF
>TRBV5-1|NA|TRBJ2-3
CASSTPPTDTQYF
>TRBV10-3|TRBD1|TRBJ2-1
CAISVGTGGGEQFF
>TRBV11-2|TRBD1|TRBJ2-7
CASSPTGELSGEQYF
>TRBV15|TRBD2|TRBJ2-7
CATSIGLAGAYEQYF
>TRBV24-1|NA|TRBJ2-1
CATSDGYGDEQFF
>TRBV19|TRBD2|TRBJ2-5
CASSISLAVVQETQYF
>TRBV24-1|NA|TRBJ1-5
CATSDFGAGNRRQPQHF
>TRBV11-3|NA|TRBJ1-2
CASSTGTVVGYTF
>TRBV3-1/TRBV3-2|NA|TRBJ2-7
CASSQGGTPYEQYF
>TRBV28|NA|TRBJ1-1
CASSLPGGRIEAFF
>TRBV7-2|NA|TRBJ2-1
CASRSTSSYNEQFF
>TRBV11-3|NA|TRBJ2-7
CASSSWESEQYF
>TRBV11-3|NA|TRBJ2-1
CASSLDSAKDGSSYNEQFF
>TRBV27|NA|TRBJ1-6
CASSLFRGNSPLHF